The subject of this entry is one T cell receptor (beta chain). The data are from a study of identifying expanded T cells in peripheral blood. Sequencing used immunoSEQ multiplex PCR; TCRdb keeps in-frame clones, though not all of them. Of roughly 100,000 clones detected, around nine tenths appear once; the ten largest clones hold 17%. V was pared by 0 bases and J by 2 bases, with 15 bases between. The CDR3 loop spans 16 amino acids. Germline V gives CDR1 SGHRS, CDR2 YFSETQ. The specimen was blood. This TCR was sampled from a person between 18 and 70 years old in good health. J is TRBJ2-7 and V is TRBV5-1; TRBD1 might be the D (6 bases). CDR3 loop: CASSLGGQQSTYEQYF. For the CDR3, the DNA is TGCGCCAGCAGCTTGGGTGGACAGCAATCAACCTACGAGCAGTACTTC.